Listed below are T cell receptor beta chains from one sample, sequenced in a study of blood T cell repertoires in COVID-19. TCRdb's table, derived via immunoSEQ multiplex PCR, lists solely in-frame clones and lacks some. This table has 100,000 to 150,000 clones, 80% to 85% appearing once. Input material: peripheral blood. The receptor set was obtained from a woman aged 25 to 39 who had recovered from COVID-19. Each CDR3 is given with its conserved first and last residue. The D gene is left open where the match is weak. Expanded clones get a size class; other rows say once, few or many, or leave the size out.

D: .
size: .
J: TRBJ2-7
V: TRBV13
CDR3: CASSPSRGSYEQYF
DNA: TGTGCCAGCAGCCCCTCCCGGGGCTCCTACGAGCAGTACTTC

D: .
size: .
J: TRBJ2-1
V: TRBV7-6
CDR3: CASSLAGTPQFF
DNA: TGTGCCAGCAGCTTAGCGGGGACTCCTCAGTTCTTC

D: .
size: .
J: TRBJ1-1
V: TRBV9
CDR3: CASSVAGGAEAFF
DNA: TGTGCCAGCAGCGTAGCCGGGGGGGCTGAAGCTTTCTTT

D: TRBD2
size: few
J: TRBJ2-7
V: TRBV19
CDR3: CASSRTSGVYEQYF
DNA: TGTGCCAGTAGTCGGACTAGCGGAGTTTACGAGCAGTACTTC

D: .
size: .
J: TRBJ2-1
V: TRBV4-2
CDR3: CASSQDGGIAGSYNEQFF
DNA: TGTGCCAGCAGCCAAGATGGGGGCATAGCGGGTTCATACAATGAGCAGTTCTTC

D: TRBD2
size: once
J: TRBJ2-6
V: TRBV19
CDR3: CASSIVGLAGAGANVLTF
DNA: TGTGCCAGTAGTATAGTCGGACTAGCGGGAGCTGGGGCCAACGTCCTGACTTTC

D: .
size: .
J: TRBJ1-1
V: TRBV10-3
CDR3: CAIRPTGNTEAFF
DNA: TGTGCCATCAGGCCGACAGGGAACACTGAAGCTTTCTTT

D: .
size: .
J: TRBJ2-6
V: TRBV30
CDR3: CAWNSHSGANVLTF
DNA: TGTGCCTGGAACAGCCACTCTGGGGCCAACGTCCTGACTTTC

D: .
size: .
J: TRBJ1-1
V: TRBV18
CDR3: CASSPGTQLNTEAFF
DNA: TGTGCCAGCTCACCCGGGACACAGCTGAACACTGAAGCTTTCTTT

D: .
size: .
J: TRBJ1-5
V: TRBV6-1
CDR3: CASSEALRGKLTQHF
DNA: TGTGCCAGCAGTGAAGCGCTTCGAGGGAAGTTGACCCAGCATTTT

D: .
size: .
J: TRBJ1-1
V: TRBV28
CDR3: CASSPRRAGGTGTEAFF
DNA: TGTGCCAGCAGTCCCCGGAGGGCAGGTGGGACCGGCACTGAAGCTTTCTTT

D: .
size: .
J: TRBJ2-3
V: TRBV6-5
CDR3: CASSDRIRDTQYF
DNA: TGTGCCAGCAGCGACAGGATCCGAGATACGCAGTATTTT

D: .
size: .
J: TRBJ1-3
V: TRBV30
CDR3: CAWTVSPNRQGYLNTIYF
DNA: TGTGCCTGGACAGTCTCACCCAACCGCCAGGGGTATCTAAACACCATATATTTT

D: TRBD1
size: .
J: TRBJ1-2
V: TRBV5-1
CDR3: CASSLVRQGEGYGYTF
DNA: TGCGCCAGCAGCTTGGTTCGACAGGGAGAAGGCTATGGCTACACCTTC

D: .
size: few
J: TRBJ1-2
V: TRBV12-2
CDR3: CASRLVRDRNNYGYTF
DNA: TGTGCAAGTCGCTTAGTCCGGGACAGAAACAACTATGGCTACACCTTC

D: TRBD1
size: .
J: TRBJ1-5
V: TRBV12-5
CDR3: CASDPGTGYQPQHF
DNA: TGTGCTAGTGATCCTGGGACAGGGTATCAGCCCCAGCATTTT

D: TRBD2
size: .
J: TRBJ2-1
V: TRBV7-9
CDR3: CASSPRLAGKVPAYNEQFF
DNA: TGTGCCAGCAGCCCGCGACTAGCGGGAAAGGTCCCGGCCTACAATGAGCAGTTCTTC